At least ten counts were recorded for the clone carrying this TCR beta chain. What it recognizes is unknown. This CDR3 is built from 16 residues. V was shortened by 3 bases and J by 5 bases, with 20 bases between the two germline ends. In germline, CDR1 is SGHKS, CDR2 YYEKEE (reference sequence). The data originate from a study of T cells after yellow fever vaccination. About the study: Researchers used SMART-Seq v4 Ultra Low Input to prepare fractions that had low cell numbers.

From the 5' RACE reads, TCRdb called clonotypes with MiXCR, one entry per CDR3 protein. The repertoire includes a few hundred thousand distinct CDR3 sequences, approximately 3.5% of them detected once, and around a fifth sits in the top ten. Findings of the study overall: Booster samples showed a return of most primary-vaccination clones (around 95% CD4, approximately 85% CD8).

This TCR was recovered from a man younger than 30 who received the YFV17D yellow fever vaccine. Material: PBMCs, obtained 15 days after the yellow fever booster vaccination. The chain combines TRBV5-5 with TRBJ2-5, with D perhaps TRBD1 (5 bases). The CDR3 loop is CASSSRSRALGETQYF. DNA for the CDR3: TGTGCCAGCAGCTCACGATCCAGGGCTTTGGGGGAGACCCAGTACTTC. Variable domain in full (rest from reference TRBV5-5 and TRBJ2-5): DAGVTQSPTHLIKTRGQQVTLRCSPISGHKSVSWYQQVLGQGPQFIFQYYEKEERGRGNFPDRFSARQFPNYSSELNVNALLLGDSALYLCASSSRSRALGETQYFGPGTRLLVL.